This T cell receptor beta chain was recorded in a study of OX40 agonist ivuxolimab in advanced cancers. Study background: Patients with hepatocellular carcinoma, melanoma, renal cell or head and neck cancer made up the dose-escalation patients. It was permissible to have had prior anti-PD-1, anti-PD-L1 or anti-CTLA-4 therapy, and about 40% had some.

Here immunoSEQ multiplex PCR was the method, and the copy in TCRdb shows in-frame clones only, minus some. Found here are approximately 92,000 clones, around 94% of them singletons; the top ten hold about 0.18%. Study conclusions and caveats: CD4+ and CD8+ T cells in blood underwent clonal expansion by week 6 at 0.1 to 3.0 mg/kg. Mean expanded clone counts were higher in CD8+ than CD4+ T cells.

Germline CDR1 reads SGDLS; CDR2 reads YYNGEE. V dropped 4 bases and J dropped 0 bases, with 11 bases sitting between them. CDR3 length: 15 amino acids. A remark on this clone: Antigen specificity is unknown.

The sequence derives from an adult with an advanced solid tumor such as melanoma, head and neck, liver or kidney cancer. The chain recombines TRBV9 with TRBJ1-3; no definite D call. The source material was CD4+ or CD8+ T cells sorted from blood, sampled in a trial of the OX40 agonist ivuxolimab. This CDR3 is CASSSHTSSGNTIYF. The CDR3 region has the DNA TGTGCCAGCAGCTCCCATACGAGCTCTGGAAACACCATATATTTT.